This T cell receptor (beta chain) originates from a study of T cells after yellow fever vaccination. This clonotype was observed a handful of times. CDR1 is KGHSH, CDR2 LQKENI, per germline. The CDR3 loop spans 14 amino acids. V gave up 4 bases and J gave up 7 bases, with 17 bases separating them. A 5'RACE template-switching step, the method used to make TCR cDNA, added a universal primer site and UMIs. TCRdb fed the 5' RACE reads into MiXCR, producing one record per CDR3 protein. The table records more than 350,000 distinct CDR3 sequences, approximately 10% of them present only once. The J gene is TRBJ2-7, the V gene TRBV18; D may correspond to TRBD1 or TRBD2 (5 bases each). The sequencing here drew on PBMCs, taken on the day of the first yellow fever vaccination. The origin of this receptor is a man between 18 and 29 years old who received the YFV17D yellow fever vaccine. This CDR3 reads CASSLSYRDEEQYV. The CDR3, as DNA: TGTGCCAGCTCACTAAGCTACCGGGACGAAGAGCAGTACGTC.